The 10 T cell receptor beta chains presented below share a single source sample, sequenced in a study of response to subunit inactivated influenza vaccine. TCRdb fed the RT-PCR reads into MiXCR, producing one record per CDR3 protein. Among about 240,000 distinct CDR3 sequences, 12% were seen once, and the ten largest hold about 8%. The specimen was non-naive T cells sorted from PBMCs, collected 14 to 15 days before vaccination. These receptors originate from a man aged 45 to 65 who received an inactivated influenza vaccine.

This chain links TRBV27 with TRBJ2-5; weak D call: TRBD2 (5 bases). V was pared by 4 bases and J by 3 bases, with 18 bases between. This CDR3 contains 16 residues. In germline, CDR1 is MNHEY, CDR2 SMNVEV (reference sequence). CDR3 nucleotides: TGTGCCAGCAGTTCCTTCAGTTTGGGAGCTAAAGAGACCCAGTACTTC. Protein product: CASSSFSLGAKETQYF.

This clonotype turned up a few times. The gene calls are TRBV5-4 and TRBJ1-1, with 8 bases that match TRBD1. This CDR3 has 14 amino acids. From germline, CDR1 is SGHNT and CDR2 YYREEE (reference sequence). V gave up 4 bases and J gave up 6 bases; unmatched junction bases: 8. The CDR3 region has the DNA TGTGCCAGCAGCGACGCAGGGGGCGGGGCTGAAGCTTTCTTT. Residues: CASSDAGGGAEAFF.

The V and J genes are TRBV3-1 and TRBJ1-2; possibly TRBD1 for D (5 bases). The V and J ends lost 6 bases and 3 bases respectively, with 23 bases between them. From germline, CDR1 is LGHDT and CDR2 YNNKEL (reference sequence). This CDR3 has 17 amino acids. The CDR3 spells CASRQTRSGAADYGYTF. The CDR3 DNA reads as TGTGCCAGCAGACAGACCAGATCCGGGGCGGCGGACTATGGCTACACCTTC.

This clonotype was recorded at least ten times. V is TRBV12-3 or TRBV12-4 and J is TRBJ1-2; D uncertain. V shed 6 bases and J shed 5 bases, with 10 bases lying between them. This CDR3 spans 12 amino acids. DNA of the CDR3: TGTGCCAGCAGCAAAGACGGATATGGCTACACCTTC. It translates to CASSKDGYGYTF.

CDR3 nucleotides: TGTGCCAGCAGCTCAGTCCGGGGAGGATCTGAAGCTTTCTTT. Amino acids: CASSSVRGGSEAFF. J is TRBJ1-1 and V is TRBV7-8; no firm D call. This CDR3 has 14 residues. The V gene's germline CDR1 is SGHVS and CDR2 FQNEAQ. The germline V and J ends were trimmed by 4 bases and 6 bases, with 15 bases remaining between them. The entire variable domain, with the rest obtained from reference TRBV7-8 and TRBJ1-1, is as follows: GAGVSQSPRYKVAKRGQDVALRCDPISGHVSLFWYQQALGQGPEFLTYFQNEAQLDKSGLPSDRFFAERPEGSVSTLKIQRTQQEDSAVYLCASSSVRGGSEAFFGQGTRLTVV.

The chain couples TRBV2 to TRBJ2-1; 8 nucleotides align to TRBD2. Germline V gives CDR1 SNHLY, CDR2 FYNNEI. This CDR3 has 12 amino acids. J lost 9 bases, V lost 6 bases, and 4 bases had no gene match. CDR3 sequence: CASRIAGTEQFF. CDR3 DNA: TGTGCCAGCAGGATAGCGGGAACTGAGCAGTTCTTC. Full variable domain (outside the CDR3, taken from reference TRBV2 and TRBJ2-1): EPEVTQTPSHQVTQMGQEVILRCVPISNHLYFYWYRQILGQKVEFLVSFYNNEISEKSEIFDDQFSVERPDGSNFTLKIRSTKLEDSAMYFCASRIAGTEQFFGPGTRLTVL.

The V and J genes are TRBV5-1 and TRBJ2-5; 10 bases line up with TRBD2. The CDR3 extends over 17 amino acids. The V gene's germline CDR1 is SGHRS and CDR2 YFSETQ. With V trimmed by 1 base and J by 4 bases, 10 bases remained unmatched. CDR3 sequence reads: CASSLLGSGRYGETQYF. The CDR3 DNA reads as TGCGCCAGCAGCTTGCTGGGTAGCGGGAGGTACGGAGAGACCCAGTACTTC.

This clonotype was seen at least ten times. This chain links TRBV4-2 with TRBJ2-7; 9 nucleotides align to TRBD1. V shed 3 bases, J shed 4 bases, and the junction held 7 bases outside the gene matches. The CDR3 sequence is 15 residues long. Looked up from germline, CDR1 is LGHNA and CDR2 is YNFKEQ. DNA of the CDR3: TGTGCCAGCAGCCATGAACAGGGGGCATCTTACGAGCAGTACTTC. Protein: CASSHEQGASYEQYF.

In this sample, this clonotype turned up many times. V usage is TRBV5-1 and J usage is TRBJ2-5; the match to TRBD2 covers 9 bases. CDR1 is SGHRS and CDR2 is YFSETQ in the germline V gene. The trim removed 6 bases at V and 3 bases at J, leaving 3 bases unmatched. The CDR3 has 13 residues. Here the CDR3 reads CASKIAGEETQYF. CDR3 in DNA: TGCGCCAGCAAGATAGCGGGAGAAGAGACCCAGTACTTC.

The rearrangement links TRBV13 to TRBJ2-5; 13 bases align to TRBD2. With V trimmed by 5 bases and J by 5 bases, 11 bases remained unmatched. Looked up from germline, CDR1 is PRHDT and CDR2 is FYEKMQ (reference sequence). This CDR3 is built from 17 residues. CDR3 loop: CASSLVGLAGVEETQYF. In DNA form, the CDR3 reads TGTGCCAGCAGCCTGGTCGGACTAGCGGGAGTCGAGGAGACCCAGTACTTC.